These T cell receptor beta chains were read from a single sample in a study of radiotherapy plus CTLA-4 blockade in lung cancer. Measured with immunoSEQ multiplex PCR; TCRdb has only the in-frame clones, and not every one. Of about 82,000 clones detected, around 72% appear once; the ten largest clones hold over 11%. The sequencing here drew on peripheral blood, taken from a patient treated with radiotherapy plus ipilimumab. These TCRs come from a human donor with non-small cell lung cancer that progressed on radiotherapy plus ipilimumab. The CDR3 runs from the conserved cysteine through the conserved F or W. The D gene is left open where the match is weak. Some rows have no size entry. The others give once, few or many, or a class for an expanded clone.

J,D,size,V,DNA,CDR3
TRBJ1-2,.,.,TRBV5-6,TGTGCCAGCAGCCGGGGCCTCCTCAGCGGCTACACCTTC,CASSRGLLSGYTF
TRBJ2-7,TRBD1,.,TRBV7-9,TGTGCCAGCAGCTTAAGCCAGTCCAGGGGGTACTCCTACGAGCAGTACTTC,CASSLSQSRGYSYEQYF
TRBJ1-5,.,.,TRBV28,TGTGCCAGCAGTTTATTCCTGGGGGATCAGCCCCAGCATTTT,CASSLFLGDQPQHF
TRBJ2-2,TRBD2,.,TRBV6-6,TGTGCCAGCAGTTACGGGACTAGCGGGTACCGGGAGCTGTTTTTT,CASSYGTSGYRELFF
TRBJ1-2,TRBD1,few,TRBV29-1,TGCAGCGTTGAAGACAGGGGGCTAAACTATGGCTACACCTTC,CSVEDRGLNYGYTF
TRBJ2-3,TRBD1,.,TRBV5-1,TGCGCCAGCAGCTCGGACAGGGCGAGCACAGATACGCAGTATTTT,CASSSDRASTDTQYF
TRBJ2-2,.,few,TRBV28,TGTGCCAGCAGTCTCCAGAACACCGGGGAGCTGTTTTTT,CASSLQNTGELFF
TRBJ1-2,.,.,TRBV4-2,TGTGCCAGCAGCCAAGACCGATTGGGCTACACCTTC,CASSQDRLGYTF
TRBJ2-1,.,.,TRBV5-4,TGTGCCAGCAGCTTAGGCAGGATGGGGAATGAGCAGTTCTTC,CASSLGRMGNEQFF
TRBJ2-1,.,.,TRBV7-9,TGTGCCAGCAGCTTAGGGGGCCGGACCCAGTTCTTC,CASSLGGRTQFF
TRBJ1-1,.,.,TRBV5-4,TGTGCCAGCAGCTATGATAACACTGAAGCTTTCTTT,CASSYDNTEAFF
TRBJ2-1,.,.,TRBV11-2,TGTGCCAGCAGCTTAGAGGGGAGCTCCTACAATGAGCAGTTCTTC,CASSLEGSSYNEQFF
TRBJ2-7,TRBD2,few,TRBV10-1,TGCGCCACTTCTCCGGGCGGGAGGAGGTCCTACGAGCAGTACTTC,CATSPGGRRSYEQYF
TRBJ2-7,.,few,TRBV28,TGTGCCAGCAGTTTATGGGGGGGCGGGGGCCACGAGCAGTACTTC,CASSLWGGGGHEQYF
TRBJ2-7,TRBD2,.,TRBV6-5,TGTGCCAGCAGGCCTGCGGGGGGGTCCTACGAGCAGTACTTC,CASRPAGGSYEQYF
TRBJ2-3,.,.,TRBV5-1,TGCGCCAGCAGCCAGAAGGGACTCACCTTGAGCACAGATACGCAGTATTTT,CASSQKGLTLSTDTQYF
TRBJ2-5,.,.,TRBV5-1,TGCGCCAGCAGCCTAGAGACCCAGTACTTC,CASSLETQYF
TRBJ2-3,.,.,TRBV5-4,TGTGCCAGCAGCTTGGATCCGATAACTAGCACAGATACGCAGTATTTT,CASSLDPITSTDTQYF
TRBJ2-4,TRBD1,.,TRBV28,TGTGCCAGCAGTTTGACAGGGGCAAACATTCAGTACTTC,CASSLTGANIQYF
TRBJ1-1,TRBD1,.,TRBV7-2,TGTGCCAGCAGCTCAGGACAGGGGAGAGGGAACACTGAAGCTTTCTTT,CASSSGQGRGNTEAFF
TRBJ2-7,TRBD2,many,TRBV28,TGTGCCAGCAGTCGGCAATTGAGCGGGGTCTACGAGCAGTACTTC,CASSRQLSGVYEQYF
TRBJ1-4,TRBD1,.,TRBV7-2,TGTGCCAGCAGCCCCGGGACAGGGGGCAAAAAACTGTTTTTT,CASSPGTGGKKLFF
TRBJ2-7,.,.,TRBV11-2,TGTGCCAGCAGCTTAGGAGGGCACGAGCAGTACTTC,CASSLGGHEQYF
TRBJ1-6,.,.,TRBV25-1,TGTGCCAGCAGTGAAGGGGGGAGTCCCCGATGGCACTTT,CASSEGGSPRWHF
TRBJ1-2,.,few,TRBV4-2,TGTGCCAGCAGCCAAGTAACAGCTGTCGGGAACTATGGCTACACCTTC,CASSQVTAVGNYGYTF
TRBJ2-2,.,.,TRBV7-7,TGTGCCAGCAGCCCCTCAAGAGGGGGGGCGAGCACCGGGGAGCTGTTTTTT,CASSPSRGGASTGELFF
TRBJ1-4,TRBD1,few,TRBV6-5,TGTGCCAGCAGCCTCCCCGTGGGACAGTGGTTTTTT,CASSLPVGQWFF
TRBJ2-5,.,.,TRBV27,TGTGCCAGCAGCCTGAGAGCCACAGGGATCCAGGGGGAGACCCAGTACTTC,CASSLRATGIQGETQYF
TRBJ2-1,.,.,TRBV6-1,TGTGCCAGCAGTGTGGACAGTCGGAGGTACAATGAGCAGTTCTTC,CASSVDSRRYNEQFF
TRBJ2-7,TRBD1,few,TRBV28,TGTGCCAGCAGTTTATCCCCGACAGGGTCTGAGCAGTACTTC,CASSLSPTGSEQYF
TRBJ1-1,TRBD1,.,TRBV18,TGTGCCAGCTCCCGACAGGGTCCTTCGAACACTGAAGCTTTCTTT,CASSRQGPSNTEAFF
TRBJ2-1,TRBD2,.,TRBV4-1,TGCGCCAGCAGCCGGCCCCAGCGGGGGGTCGGTGAGCAGTTCTTC,CASSRPQRGVGEQFF
TRBJ1-5,.,.,TRBV28,TGTGCCAGCAGTTTAGGCGGCGGAGGGGGTGAACAGCCCCAGCATTTT,CASSLGGGGGEQPQHF
TRBJ2-5,.,.,TRBV21-1,TGTGCCAGCAGCGCAAGTCCCGGGGCAGGGGGCCGCGAGACCCAGTACTTC,CASSASPGAGGRETQYF
TRBJ2-5,.,.,TRBV29-1,TGTGGGGGTAGGGAGCTTCGAGGGACCCAGTACTTC,CGGRELRGTQYF
TRBJ2-6,.,few,TRBV4-1,TGCGCCAGCAGCGACCGAGCTGGGGCCAACGTCCTGACTTTC,CASSDRAGANVLTF
TRBJ2-7,.,.,TRBV7-2,TGTGCCAGCAGCTTAGGACCGTTAAGCTCCTACGAGCAGTACTTC,CASSLGPLSSYEQYF
TRBJ1-1,.,.,TRBV19,TGTGCCAGTGGATACGTCAACACTGAAGCTTTCTTT,CASGYVNTEAFF
TRBJ2-7,.,few,TRBV5-4,TGTGCCAGCAGCGGGTCAGGGGCGCCCTACGAGCAGTACTTC,CASSGSGAPYEQYF
TRBJ1-1,.,few,TRBV28,TGTGCCAGCGGACGTGGGACACGGCGCCCTGAAGCTTTCTTT,CASGRGTRRPEAFF
TRBJ2-5,TRBD1,.,TRBV29-1,TGCAGCGTGAGACAGGGGCGGGAAGAGACCCAGTACTTC,CSVRQGREETQYF
TRBJ1-2,.,.,TRBV4-3,TGCGCCAGCAGCCCCCCGGTTGGGGGAGGCTATGGCTACACCTTC,CASSPPVGGGYGYTF
TRBJ2-1,.,.,TRBV7-9,TGTGCCAGCACCCAGGGGGGAGGGTCTAGCAGGGTTGAGCAGTTCTTC,CASTQGGGSSRVEQFF
TRBJ2-5,.,.,TRBV2,TGTGCCAGCAGTGAACGCCGCGGGGCCCCAGAGACCCAGTACTTC,CASSERRGAPETQYF
TRBJ2-7,.,.,TRBV6-6,TGTGCCAGCAGTGACCAGGCAAGGAGCGAGCAGTACTTC,CASSDQARSEQYF
TRBJ2-5,.,.,TRBV7-7,TGTGCTAGCAGCTTAGCGGGGACAGAAGAGACCCAGTACTTC,CASSLAGTEETQYF
TRBJ1-1,.,.,TRBV7-6,TGTGCCAGCAGCCTCGCATTTCAGTTGAACACTGAAGCTTTCTTT,CASSLAFQLNTEAFF
TRBJ1-2,TRBD1,.,TRBV6-1,TGTGCCAGCAGTGTGGGACAGGGCAAGGGCACCTTC,CASSVGQGKGTF
TRBJ1-4,.,few,TRBV30,TGTGCCTGGAGTTTTGAAGGTGAAAAACTGTTTTTT,CAWSFEGEKLFF
TRBJ2-6,.,few,TRBV18,TGTGCCAGCTCACCACTGGCGGGTGCTGGGGCCAACGTCCTGACTTTC,CASSPLAGAGANVLTF
TRBJ2-1,TRBD2,few,TRBV5-1,TGCGCCAGCAGTCCCGGGACTAGCGGGGCTTCATCCTACAATGAGCAGTTCTTC,CASSPGTSGASSYNEQFF
TRBJ2-2,TRBD1,.,TRBV4-1,TGCGCCAGCAGCCAAGATCCAGGGGGCGCGACCGGGGAGCTGTTTTTT,CASSQDPGGATGELFF
TRBJ1-4,TRBD1,.,TRBV5-1,TGCGCCAGCAGCTCGCCGGGACAGGGAAATGAAAAACTGTTTTTT,CASSSPGQGNEKLFF
TRBJ1-6,TRBD1,.,TRBV27,TGTGCCAGCAGCCTCAGGGGGTCGGGGTCACCCCTCCACTTT,CASSLRGSGSPLHF
TRBJ1-3,.,.,TRBV6-1,TGTGCCAGCAGTGTATCAATCTCTGGAAACACCATATATTTT,CASSVSISGNTIYF